These T cell receptor beta chains were read from a single sample in a study of shared clonotypes between healthy human individuals. Data came from immunoSEQ multiplex PCR; TCRdb stores just in-frame clones and leaves some out. The table has 2 million to 2.5 million clones, roughly 94% seen once; the top ten hold about 1.1%. Sequenced: naive CD8+ T cells sorted from blood. The receptors come from a young man in good health. Each CDR3 is given with its conserved first and last residue. A D gene is named only where the DNA matches it firmly. Rows give clone size only sometimes, using once, few, many, or a class for an expanded clone.

>TRBJ1-1|TRBV5-1|-|-
CASSLAEAGLKGTEAFF
TGCGCCAGCAGCTTGGCCGAGGCAGGGTTGAAGGGCACTGAAGCTTTCTTT
>TRBJ2-7|TRBV9|-|TRBD2
CASSVDVAGLYEQYF
TGTGCCAGCAGCGTGGATGTAGCGGGGCTCTACGAGCAGTACTTC
>TRBJ2-7|TRBV7-9|-|-
CASSAPQEPYEQYF
TGTGCCAGCAGCGCCCCGCAGGAGCCCTACGAGCAGTACTTC
>TRBJ2-7|TRBV7-9|-|-
CASSFDNSYEQYF
TGTGCCAGCAGCTTTGACAACTCCTACGAGCAGTACTTC
>TRBJ2-1|TRBV6-5|-|-
CASSFLGSSYNEQFF
TGTGCCAGCAGTTTCCTGGGGAGCTCCTACAATGAGCAGTTCTTC
>TRBJ1-2|TRBV28|-|-
CASRSGTDNYGYTF
TGTGCCAGCAGGTCCGGGACGGACAACTATGGCTACACCTTC
>TRBJ2-3|TRBV9|-|TRBD1
CASSVEAAGGWGITDTQYF
TGTGCCAGCAGCGTAGAGGCGGCAGGGGGCTGGGGAATCACAGATACGCAGTATTTT
>TRBJ2-7|TRBV7-9|-|-
CASSLPRSEQYF
TGTGCCAGCAGCTTACCCAGATCAGAGCAGTACTTC
>TRBJ2-7|TRBV6-1|-|-
CASHAGHLEQYF
TGTGCCAGCCATGCCGGACATCTCGAGCAGTACTTC
>TRBJ2-7|TRBV7-9|-|-
CASSLEGEEQYF
TGTGCCAGCAGCTTAGAGGGGGAAGAGCAGTACTTC
>TRBJ2-3|TRBV6-5|-|TRBD2
CASRLLAESTDTQYF
TGTGCCAGCAGGCTACTAGCGGAGAGCACAGATACGCAGTATTTT
>TRBJ2-2|TRBV9|-|TRBD2
CASSVSGGSVGELFF
TGTGCCAGCAGCGTTAGCGGGGGATCTGTCGGGGAGCTGTTTTTT
>TRBJ2-3|TRBV12-2|-|-
CALLVGYRSPDTQYF
TGTGCCCTCTTGGTCGGGTATAGGTCCCCAGATACGCAGTATTTT
>TRBJ1-2|TRBV21-1|-|-
CASSKLLVANYGYTF
TGTGCCAGCAGCAAACTTTTGGTGGCTAACTATGGCTACACCTTC
>TRBJ2-5|TRBV27|-|-
CASSFGGAPRETQYF
TGTGCCAGCAGTTTTGGGGGGGCCCCCCGAGAGACCCAGTACTTC
>TRBJ2-1|TRBV5-6|-|TRBD1
CASSPDRVEEFF
TGTGCCAGCAGCCCGGACAGGGTTGAGGAGTTCTTC
>TRBJ2-7|TRBV4-3|-|TRBD1
CASSQDRGSPSQQYF
TGCGCCAGCAGCCAGGACAGGGGATCCCCTTCCCAGCAGTACTTC
>TRBJ1-6|TRBV4-1|-|TRBD1
CASSQVAGDRGSSGNSPLHF
TGCGCCAGCAGCCAAGTAGCCGGGGACAGGGGGTCGTCGGGGAATTCACCCCTCCACTTT
>TRBJ1-3|TRBV27|-|-
CASSPILGNTIYF
TGTGCCAGCAGTCCCATTCTCGGAAACACCATATATTTT
>TRBJ1-6|TRBV10-2|-|-
CASKGSVETSNSPLHF
TGCGCCAGCAAGGGGAGCGTCGAGACCTCAAATTCACCCCTCCACTTT
>TRBJ2-1|TRBV27|-|-
CASSLVGSLYNEQFF
TGTGCCAGCAGTTTAGTAGGCTCACTCTACAATGAGCAGTTCTTC
>TRBJ2-7|TRBV10-3|-|-
CAAEEDTSDEQYF
TGTGCCGCCGAGGAGGACACCTCTGATGAGCAGTACTTC
>TRBJ1-2|TRBV19|-|-
CATMGHHGYTF
TGTGCCACCATGGGCCACCATGGCTACACCTTC
>TRBJ1-2|TRBV5-6|-|-
CASSLTYSNYGYTF
TGTGCCAGCAGCTTGACGTACAGCAACTATGGCTACACCTTC
>TRBJ2-1|TRBV19|-|TRBD2
CASQPLLAGINNEQFF
TGTGCCAGCCAACCTTTACTAGCGGGAATTAACAATGAGCAGTTCTTC
>TRBJ1-1|TRBV4-1|-|-
CASSQAVPSTEAFF
TGCGCCAGCAGCCAAGCCGTACCAAGCACTGAAGCTTTCTTT
>TRBJ1-1|TRBV4-1|-|-
CATSQASNTEAFF
TGCGCCACCTCACAGGCCAGTAACACTGAAGCTTTCTTT
>TRBJ1-3|TRBV6-1|-|-
CASKIRDTSGNTIYF
TGTGCCAGCAAGATCCGGGACACGTCTGGAAACACCATATATTTT
>TRBJ1-2|TRBV6-1|few|-
CASRWDDYGYTF
TGTGCCAGCAGGTGGGATGACTATGGCTACACCTTC
>TRBJ2-1|TRBV7-9|-|TRBD2
CASSFGGRANEQFF
TGTGCCAGCAGCTTCGGCGGGAGGGCCAATGAGCAGTTCTTC
>TRBJ2-1|TRBV6-4|-|-
CASSATLSSYNEQFF
TGTGCCAGCAGTGCGACTCTGAGCTCCTACAATGAGCAGTTCTTC
>TRBJ2-7|TRBV29-1|-|-
CSVDGIDYEQYF
TGCAGCGTTGATGGCATTGATTACGAGCAGTACTTC
>TRBJ2-7|TRBV4-1|-|TRBD2
CASSHPGLAGENEQYF
TGCGCCAGCAGCCACCCGGGACTAGCGGGAGAGAACGAGCAGTACTTC
>TRBJ2-5|TRBV6-6|once|-
CASSPGVYQETQYF
TGTGCCAGCAGTCCAGGGGTTTACCAAGAGACCCAGTACTTC
>TRBJ1-1|TRBV7-9|-|-
CAIGRDQTDEAFF
TGTGCCATCGGGAGGGACCAGACGGATGAAGCTTTCTTT
>TRBJ1-1|TRBV6-6|-|-
CASSSTPGRGNTEAFF
TGTGCCAGCAGCTCAACGCCGGGACGGGGGAACACTGAAGCTTTCTTT
>TRBJ2-7|TRBV5-6|-|-
CASSPDGEDSYEQYF
TGTGCCAGCAGCCCGGACGGCGAAGATTCCTACGAGCAGTACTTC
>TRBJ1-1|TRBV7-9|-|-
CASSLGWAAANTEAFF
TGTGCCAGCAGCTTAGGTTGGGCGGCCGCGAACACTGAAGCTTTCTTT
>TRBJ1-2|TRBV5-4|-|-
CASSPGAGNGYTF
TGTGCCAGCAGCCCCGGGGCAGGGAATGGCTACACCTTC
>TRBJ2-7|TRBV6-5|-|TRBD2
CASSYFLAGAPYEQYF
TGTGCCAGCAGTTACTTCTTAGCGGGAGCGCCCTACGAGCAGTACTTC
>TRBJ2-7|TRBV11-2|-|-
CASSLDRQAAYEQYF
TGTGCCAGCAGCTTAGATAGACAGGCTGCCTACGAGCAGTACTTC
>TRBJ2-5|TRBV4-3|-|-
CASSQDTQQETQYF
TGCGCCAGCAGCCAAGATACACAACAAGAGACCCAGTACTTC
>TRBJ1-2|TRBV5-4|-|-
CASSRNDRSYGYTF
TGTGCCAGCAGCCGAAACGACAGGTCCTATGGCTACACCTTC
>TRBJ2-7|TRBV11-1|-|-
CASSLEEIGYEQYF
TGTGCCAGCAGCTTAGAGGAGATTGGCTACGAGCAGTACTTC
>TRBJ1-1|TRBV18|-|-
CASSPPSQSLEAFF
TGTGCCAGCTCACCACCGTCACAGAGCCTTGAAGCTTTCTTT
>TRBJ2-3|TRBV11-2|-|-
CASSAEGGFTDTQYF
TGTGCCAGCAGCGCAGAGGGGGGCTTCACAGATACGCAGTATTTT
>TRBJ2-7|TRBV29-1|-|-
CSVGGGAYEQYF
TGCAGCGTTGGAGGGGGGGCCTACGAGCAGTACTTC
>TRBJ2-3|TRBV25-1|-|-
CASSPRGTDTQYF
TGTGCCAGCAGTCCCCGAGGGACAGATACGCAGTATTTT
>TRBJ2-5|TRBV30|-|TRBD2
CAWSVGLAGPAETQYF
TGTGCCTGGAGTGTAGGGTTAGCGGGCCCCGCAGAGACCCAGTACTTC
>TRBJ1-5|TRBV6-1|-|-
CATIPGQHSNQPQHF
TGTGCCACCATCCCGGGACAACATAGCAATCAGCCCCAGCATTTT
>TRBJ1-1|TRBV5-1|once|TRBD1
CASSSRQGWSTEAFF
TGCGCCAGCAGCTCTAGACAGGGCTGGAGCACTGAAGCTTTCTTT